The 13 T cell receptor beta chains given below trace back to one sample, sequenced in a study of T cells in localized non-small cell lung cancer. Sequencing was performed with immunoSEQ multiplex PCR; in TCRdb, only in-frame clones are kept and a portion is missing. The sample lists around 15,000 clones; 85% were seen once. The material was peripheral blood, obtained before any cancer treatment. These receptors were taken from a woman aged 40-75 years with stage I lung adenocarcinoma.

The chain links TRBV5-1 to TRBJ2-3, with TRBD2 matching 8 bases. The CDR3 loop spans 14 amino acids. The trim removed 6 bases at V and 4 bases at J, leaving 7 bases unmatched. Germline V gives CDR1 SGHRS, CDR2 YFSETQ. The CDR3 DNA follows: TGCGCCAGCACCAAAGTAGCGGGGTCAGATACGCAGTATTTT. Translated, it gives CASTKVAGSDTQYF.

This chain connects TRBV6-5 to TRBJ1-5, with D possibly being TRBD1 (6 bases). V was cut by 5 bases and J by 1 base, with 9 bases left in between. Looked up from germline, CDR1 is MNHEY and CDR2 is SVGAGI. This CDR3 is built from 14 residues. The CDR3 nucleotides read TGTGCCAGCAGTCCCGACAGGAGCAATCAGCCCCAGCATTTT. Amino acid sequence: CASSPDRSNQPQHF.

The rearrangement joins TRBV7-2 to TRBJ2-6; D unresolved. Trimming left V 4 bases short and J 4 bases short, with 11 bases between. This CDR3 region has 15 residues. Germline-derived CDR1 and CDR2 are SGHTA and FQGNSA. The CDR3 loop is CASSSRTPGANVLTF. In nucleotides, the CDR3 is TGTGCCAGCAGCTCAAGGACGCCGGGGGCCAACGTCCTGACTTTC.

This chain connects TRBV4-3 to TRBJ2-2; no clear D gene. The CDR3 spans 15 residues. CDR1 is LGHNA, CDR2 YSLEER, per germline. The V and J ends lost 0 bases and 4 bases respectively, with 9 bases between them. The CDR3 reads CASSQEARATGELFF. CDR3 DNA sequence: TGCGCCAGCAGCCAAGAGGCCCGGGCCACCGGGGAGCTGTTTTTT.

This clone was seen once. This chain joins TRBV29-1 and TRBJ1-2; 9 nucleotides match TRBD1. The germline V gene encodes CDR1 SQVTM and CDR2 ANQGSEA. The CDR3 is made up of 15 amino acids. With V trimmed by 1 base and J by 5 bases, 8 bases remained unmatched. The CDR3 is CSVEGTGDGPYGYTF. DNA for the CDR3: TGCAGCGTTGAAGGGACAGGGGATGGTCCATATGGCTACACCTTC. Full variable domain (outside the CDR3, taken from reference TRBV29-1 and TRBJ1-2): SAVISQKPSRDICQRGTSLTIQCQVDSQVTMMFWYRQQPGQSLTLIATANQGSEATYESGFVIDKFPISRPNLTFSTLTVSNMSPEDSSIYLCSVEGTGDGPYGYTFGSGTRLTVV.

The V gene is TRBV28, the J gene TRBJ1-6; TRBD1 agrees at 7 bases. The CDR3 has 15 residues. Unmatched junction bases numbered 7, after V lost 1 base and J lost 10 bases. CDR1 is MDHEN and CDR2 is SYDVKM in the germline V gene. The CDR3: CASSLFTGVFSPLHF. The DNA of the CDR3 is TGTGCCAGCAGTTTATTTACAGGGGTTTTCTCACCCCTCCACTTT.

This clone was detected only once. J is TRBJ1-2 and V is TRBV28, with 11 positions matching TRBD1. The CDR3 contains 17 residues. Germline V CDR1 and CDR2: MDHEN, SYDVKM. With 1 base clipped from V and 0 bases from J, the junction kept 4 bases outside the gene matches. Here the CDR3 reads CASSLLGQGGANYGYTF. DNA of the CDR3: TGTGCCAGCAGTTTATTGGGACAGGGGGGAGCTAACTATGGCTACACCTTC.

The rearrangement joins TRBV5-4 to TRBJ2-3, with no clear D. The ends were cut back, 1 base at V and 5 bases at J, with 8 bases in the middle. In germline, CDR1 is SGHNT, CDR2 YYREEE (reference sequence). The CDR3 length is 13 residues. The CDR3 is CASSLLSGDTQYF. In DNA, the CDR3 is TGTGCCAGCAGCTTGCTCTCCGGAGATACGCAGTATTTT.

The rearrangement joins TRBV7-2 to TRBJ2-7; TRBD2 aligns across 8 bases. The CDR3 totals 16 residues. Germline V gene sequence: CDR1 SGHTA, CDR2 FQGNSA. V lost 5 bases, J lost 1 base, and 10 bases stayed unmatched. Written as DNA, the CDR3 is TGTGCCAGCAGCCGTCTCACCGGCGGGGGGTCCTACGAGCAGTACTTC. Its translation is CASSRLTGGGSYEQYF.

The chain couples TRBV7-2 to TRBJ2-7; a possible D gene is TRBD2 (6 bases). The CDR3 is made up of 15 amino acids. CDR1 is SGHTA, CDR2 FQGNSA, per germline. V dropped 4 bases and J dropped 6 bases, with 19 bases sitting between them. CDR3 nucleotide sequence: TGTGCCAGCAGCTCCCACTACTCCGGAGGGGTCGAGCAGTACTTC. Translation gives CASSSHYSGGVEQYF.

The gene calls are TRBV19 and TRBJ2-1, with a weak D call TRBD1 (6 bases). This CDR3 has 15 residues. The germline CDR1 and CDR2 sequences are LNHDA and SQIVND (reference sequence). V was clipped by 6 bases and J by 4 bases, with 16 bases between them. CDR3 sequence (DNA): TGTGCCAGTAGGCCAGACAGGAGTGTTTACAATGAGCAGTTCTTC. Translating it yields CASRPDRSVYNEQFF.

This chain links TRBV30 with TRBJ1-2, with 9 bases lining up with TRBD1. The germline V gene encodes CDR1 GTSNPN and CDR2 SVGIG (reference sequence). Losses at the gene ends were 1 base for V and 2 bases for J; bases not matched to a gene: 5. This CDR3 contains 15 residues. The CDR3 protein is CAWSGTGASNYGYTF. The CDR3 nucleotides are TGTGCCTGGAGTGGGACAGGGGCCAGCAACTATGGCTACACCTTC.

The V and J genes are TRBV4-3 and TRBJ1-2, with D possibly matching TRBD1 (6 bases). The CDR3 runs 15 residues. The germline V gene encodes CDR1 LGHNA and CDR2 YSLEER. V was shortened by 4 bases and J by 3 bases, with 15 bases between the two germline ends. The CDR3, as DNA: TGCGCCAGCAGCCCCAGGACAGAAGTTTACTATGGCTACACCTTC. This sequence encodes CASSPRTEVYYGYTF.